This T cell receptor beta chain was captured in a study of cytomegalovirus exposure and HLA in healthy donors. Both 60 Vbeta primers and 13 Jbeta primers went into the PCR. Clones were sequenced by immunoSEQ multiplex PCR, and TCRdb holds only the in-frame ones, with some missing. The repertoire holds 70,000 to 95,000 clones, with around 76% as singletons. From germline, CDR1 is SQVTM and CDR2 ANQGSEA. This CDR3 spans 15 amino acids. V shed 0 bases, J shed 5 bases, and the junction held 6 bases outside the gene matches. The source is a man aged 30 to 45 in good health and CMV-seropositive. The specimen sequenced was PBMCs. V gene TRBV29-1 combines with J gene TRBJ2-2; 7 nucleotides agree with TRBD2. CDR3 region: CSVEESGGGTGELFF. In DNA, the CDR3 is TGCAGCGTTGAAGAAAGTGGGGGGGGAACCGGGGAGCTGTTTTTT.